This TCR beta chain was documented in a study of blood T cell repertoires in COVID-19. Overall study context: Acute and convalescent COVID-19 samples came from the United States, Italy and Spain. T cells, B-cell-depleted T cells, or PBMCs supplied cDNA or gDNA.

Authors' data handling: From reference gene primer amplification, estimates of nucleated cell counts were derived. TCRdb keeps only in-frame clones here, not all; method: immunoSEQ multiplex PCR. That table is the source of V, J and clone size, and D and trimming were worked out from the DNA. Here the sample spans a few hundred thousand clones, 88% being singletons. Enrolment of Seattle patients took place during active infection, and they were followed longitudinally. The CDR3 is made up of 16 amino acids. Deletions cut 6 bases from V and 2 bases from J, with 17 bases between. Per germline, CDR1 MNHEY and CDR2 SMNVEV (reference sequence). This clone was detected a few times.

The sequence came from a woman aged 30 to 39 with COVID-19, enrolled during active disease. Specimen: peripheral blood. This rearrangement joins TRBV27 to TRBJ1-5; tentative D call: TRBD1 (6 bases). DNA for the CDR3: TGTGCCAGCAGACGAAATACAGGGTCGGGCAATCAGCCCCAGCATTTT. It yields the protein CASRRNTGSGNQPQHF.